A single sample gave rise to the 19 T cell receptor beta chains below, sequenced in a study of blood T cell repertoires in COVID-19. The method was immunoSEQ multiplex PCR; TCRdb's version includes in-frame clones alone and lacks a portion of them. The repertoire has approximately 190,000 clones, roughly nine tenths of them found once; the top ten carry around 23%. Sequencing input: PBMCs or T cells enriched from blood (not recorded which). The receptors stem from a woman aged 40 to 50 in a cohort exposed to, infected with or recovered from COVID-19 (not recorded which).

The chain combines TRBV7-2 with TRBJ2-7; a possible D gene is TRBD2 (6 bases). Germline values: CDR1 SGHTA, CDR2 FQGNSA. Trimming cost V 5 bases and J 4 bases, with 12 bases left between them. The CDR3 contains 13 residues. The CDR3 coding sequence is TGTGCCAGCAGCACGAGTAGCGGATACGAGCAGTACTTC. Its translation: CASSTSSGYEQYF.

V gene TRBV19 combines with J gene TRBJ2-6; D is ambiguous. Germline-derived CDR1 and CDR2 are LNHDA and SQIVND (reference sequence). The CDR3 is 18 amino acids. Trimming shortened V by 3 bases and J by 0 bases, and 15 bases separated the two germline ends. The CDR3 loop reads CASSISRHQSSGANVLTF. As DNA, the CDR3 is TGTGCCAGTAGTATTTCGAGACACCAGAGCTCTGGGGCCAACGTCCTGACTTTC.

This clone was seen more than once but under ten times. The CDR3 coding sequence is TGTGCCAGTAGAGGGGTCGGCACAGATACGCAGTATTTT. Amino acid sequence: CASRGVGTDTQYF. This sequence joins TRBV19 and TRBJ2-3; maybe TRBD1 (5 bases). The CDR3 consists of 13 residues. CDR1 is LNHDA, CDR2 SQIVND, per germline (reference sequence). Trimming removed 6 bases at V and 1 base at J, with 8 bases between.

The V and J genes are TRBV2 and TRBJ2-3; 14 positions match TRBD2. Germline assignment: CDR1 SNHLY and CDR2 FYNNEI. The CDR3 is 18 amino acids. With V trimmed by 4 bases and J by 3 bases, 9 bases remained unmatched. The CDR3 sequence is CASSARTSGGPETDTQYF. The CDR3, as DNA: TGTGCCAGCAGTGCAAGGACTAGCGGGGGGCCGGAGACAGATACGCAGTATTTT.

This clone came up once. The rearrangement joins TRBV25-1 to TRBJ1-5; no clear D gene. The CDR3 covers 15 residues. The V end lost 2 bases, the J end lost 0 bases, and 8 bases lay between the germline ends. Germline values: CDR1 MGHDK, CDR2 SYGVNS. This chain's CDR3 is CASSEGLYSNQPQHF. CDR3 coding DNA: TGTGCCAGCAGTGAAGGGCTTTATAGCAATCAGCCCCAGCATTTT.

V is TRBV4-1 and J is TRBJ2-1; D may be TRBD1 (6 bases). V was pared by 4 bases and J by 9 bases, with 10 bases between. Germline CDR1 is MGHRA and CDR2 is YSYEKL. The CDR3 totals 12 residues. CDR3 in DNA: TGCGCCAGCAGCCGCACAGGGAGTGAGCAGTTCTTC. Its translation is CASSRTGSEQFF.

The chain joins TRBV19 to TRBJ1-1, with 7 bases matching TRBD1. Per the germline V gene, CDR1 is LNHDA and CDR2 is SQIVND (reference sequence). The CDR3 consists of 17 residues. With 3 bases clipped from V and 6 bases from J, the junction kept 16 bases outside the gene matches. DNA for the CDR3: TGTGCCAGTAGTATCGTCCTCGGGGGGGACAGCGGGCCTGAAGCTTTCTTT. Protein: CASSIVLGGDSGPEAFF.

The gene calls are TRBV5-1 and TRBJ2-6; D unclear. V lost 4 bases, J lost 4 bases, and 9 bases lay in between. The germline gives CDR1 SGHRS, CDR2 YFSETQ. The CDR3 spans 14 residues. The CDR3, as DNA: TGCGCCAGCAGCACGACAACCGGGGCCAACGTCCTGACTTTC. This codes for CASSTTTGANVLTF.

This chain joins TRBV21-1 and TRBJ1-3. TRBV21-1 is shown as a pseudogene. CDR3 length equals 13 residues. CDR3 sequence reads: CASSNRVSNTIYF. The CDR3 bases are TGTGCCAGCAGCAATCGCGTTTCGAACACCATATATTTT.

This chain links TRBV7-2 with TRBJ2-2; 7 bases match TRBD1. After removal of 6 bases from V and 1 base from J, the junction contained 2 bases not matched to a gene. The germline V gene encodes CDR1 SGHTA and CDR2 FQGNSA. This CDR3 region has 14 residues. The CDR3, as DNA: TGTGCCAGCAGGGACAGGAAGAACACCGGGGAGCTGTTTTTT. Translation: CASRDRKNTGELFF.

The chain has TRBV11-3 and TRBJ2-7; 13 bases line up with TRBD2. In germline, CDR1 is SGHNT, CDR2 YENEEA. Trimming cost V 5 bases and J 7 bases; bases outside gene matches: 11. The CDR3 runs to 16 residues. For the CDR3, the DNA is TGTGCCAGCAGCCTACGGACTAGCGGGAGTGTTGAAGAGCAGTACTTC. Translated: CASSLRTSGSVEEQYF.

V usage is TRBV14 and J usage is TRBJ2-1; unclear D gene. Germline values: CDR1 SGHDN, CDR2 FVKESK. CDR3 length equals 15 residues. Trimming cost V 1 base and J 7 bases, with 14 bases left between them. The CDR3 reads CASSQGAHYVNEQFF. DNA of the CDR3: TGTGCCAGCAGCCAAGGGGCCCATTACGTGAATGAGCAGTTCTTC.

This chain uses TRBV15 with TRBJ2-7, with unresolved D. Trimming left V 1 base short and J 0 bases short, with 7 bases between. Germline CDR1 reads LNHNV; CDR2 reads YYDKDF (reference sequence). This CDR3 is built from 14 residues. The CDR3 loop is CATSRVQDSYEQYF. CDR3 DNA sequence: TGTGCCACCAGCAGAGTTCAGGACTCCTACGAGCAGTACTTC.

The V gene is TRBV11-2, the J gene TRBJ2-7; D remains unclear. Germline V gene sequence: CDR1 SGHAT, CDR2 FQNNGV. Trimming removed 5 bases at V and 7 bases at J, with 21 bases between. The CDR3 is made up of 15 amino acids. CDR3 sequence reads: CASSPLATDLYEQYF. CDR3 nucleotides: TGTGCCAGCAGCCCCCTTGCTACAGACCTTTATGAGCAGTACTTC.

The J gene is TRBJ1-5, the V gene TRBV5-8; no definite D call. Germline V gene lookup returns CDR1 SGHTS and CDR2 YDEGEE. The CDR3 consists of 15 residues. Trimming removed 1 base from V and 3 bases from J, with 11 bases in between. Here the CDR3 DNA reads TGTGCCAGCAGCTTGCTACGGGGAAACAATCAGCCCCAGCATTTT. This codes for CASSLLRGNNQPQHF.

The V call is TRBV19, the J call TRBJ2-7, with TRBD2 as a possible D gene (6 bases). The CDR3 has 14 residues. V was shortened by 3 bases and J by 2 bases, with 11 bases between the two germline ends. Germline CDR1 and CDR2: LNHDA and SQIVND (reference sequence). CDR3 protein: CASSMAGKTYEQYF. CDR3 nucleotides: TGTGCCAGTAGTATGGCGGGGAAAACCTACGAGCAGTACTTC.

V and J are TRBV4-1 and TRBJ1-2; D uncertain. CDR3 length equals 14 residues. V lost 4 bases and J lost 2, with 11 bases in between. Germline assignment: CDR1 MGHRA and CDR2 YSYEKL. For the CDR3, the DNA is TGCGCCAGCAGCCCAACCCACGGGAACTATGGCTACACCTTC. Protein product: CASSPTHGNYGYTF.

This clone appeared many times. The V and J genes are TRBV5-6 and TRBJ2-7; D perhaps matches TRBD1 (5 bases). This CDR3 is built from 13 residues. V dropped 2 bases and J dropped 5 bases, with 11 bases sitting between them. The V gene's germline CDR1 is SGHDT and CDR2 YYEEEE. The CDR3 nucleotides are TGTGCCAGCAGCTTAGGGGTAGGAAACGAGCAGTACTTC. Protein sequence: CASSLGVGNEQYF.

CDR3 bases: TGTGCCAGCAGCTTAACGACCATACTAGACCACGAGCAGTACTTC. Translated, it gives CASSLTTILDHEQYF. V is TRBV5-6 and J is TRBJ2-7, with D perhaps matching TRBD2 (5 bases). Between the trimmed V and J ends, which lost 2 bases and 5 bases, there was a span of 17 bases. CDR3 length: 15 residues. CDR1 and CDR2 (germline): SGHDT, YYEEEE.